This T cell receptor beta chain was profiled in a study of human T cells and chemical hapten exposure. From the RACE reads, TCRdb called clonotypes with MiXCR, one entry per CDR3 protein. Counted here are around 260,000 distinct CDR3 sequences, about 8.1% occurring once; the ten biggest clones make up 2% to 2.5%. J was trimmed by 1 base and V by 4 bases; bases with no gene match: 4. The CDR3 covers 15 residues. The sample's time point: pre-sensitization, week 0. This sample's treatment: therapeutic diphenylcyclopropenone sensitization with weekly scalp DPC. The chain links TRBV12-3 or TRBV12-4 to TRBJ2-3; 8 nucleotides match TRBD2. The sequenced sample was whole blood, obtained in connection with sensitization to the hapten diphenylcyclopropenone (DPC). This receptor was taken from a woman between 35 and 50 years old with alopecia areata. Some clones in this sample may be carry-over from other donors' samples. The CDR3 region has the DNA TGTGCCAGCAGTTCGGGACTAGTTGGCACAGATACGCAGTATTTT. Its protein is CASSSGLVGTDTQYF.